The entry below describes one TCR beta chain. This clonotype turned up a few times. Its antigen specificity is not known. The input lacks base qualities; no much larger clone sits a single base away. Reading from cysteine to phenylalanine, the CDR3 counts 14 amino acids. The entry retains the CDR3 DNA only, 42 bases that are in frame from base 1. The data derive from a study of blood T cells in healthy people across ages (dated by TCRdb to between 2014 and 2016). Regarding the complete study: Template switching captured roughly one uniquely barcoded TCR beta cDNA molecule per two T cells in model experiments. The study analyzed two additional independent replicas of 1 million unique cDNA reads from the same blood draw for two donors, one aged 18 to 29 and one aged 80 or older. Age-related changes in TCR beta repertoire diversity were measured in the study by deep sequencing normalized with unique cDNA molecular identifiers. Four age groups were formed from the donors: young (average around 15 years), middle-aged (approximately 39), aged (over 55) and long-lived (more than 75). The research as a whole found: Conclusive comparison of naive and antigen-experienced compartments was prevented by the profiling of bulk unsorted PBMCs. Observed TCR beta diversity per million T cells fell roughly linearly with age, and a significant reduction was already apparent by age roughly 40. Donor CMV infection status was unknown, potentially confounding age-related changes in expanded clonotypes. A strong correlation was found between observed TCR beta diversity and the percentage of naive T cells measured by flow cytometry. Estimates of total diversity based on one million sequenced T cells were regarded as lower bounds and as underestimates. Compared with the aged group, more naive CD4+ T cells, fewer expanded clones and increased TCR diversity were shown by the long-lived group, suggesting age selection.

Systemically healthy Caucasian individuals from Russia, 39 in total and aged about 6 to 90 years, were included as donors. Each donor gave about 9.7 milliliters of peripheral blood, drawn into EDTA-treated Vacutainer tubes. Ficoll-Paque density-gradient centrifugation was used to isolate PBMCs, with at least 7 million per sample. Trizol reagent was used to extract total RNA from the PBMCs, yielding at least 6 micrograms per sample. The percentages of naive CD45RAhigh/CD27high T cells were determined by flow cytometry on a PBMC aliquot from every donor. Libraries were constructed by 5' RACE. The sample was run on an Illumina HiSeq 2500. A second roughly 6 to 11 cycle PCR used a sample-barcoded 5' primer and a J-beta primer mix. Each TCR beta cDNA molecule received a unique molecular identifier from a template-switch 5' adaptor carrying 12 random nucleotides. At least 3 million CDR3-containing paired-end reads were obtained from each sample. The Mint cDNA synthesis kit, primed by a TRBC-specific oligonucleotide, was used to synthesize first-strand cDNA from all RNA. All cDNA was treated with uracil-DNA glycosylase and then went through a first 18-cycle PCR with the universal primers M1SS and BC2_uni_R. As for the original processing: For normalization, 1 million high-quality reads were randomly selected from each sample, with every read carrying a distinct molecular identifier. Reads with shared molecular identifiers were discarded instead of being binned into consensus sequences. MiTCR, run with a Q25 quality threshold and the strictest error-elimination algorithm, handled CDR3 identification, clonotype clustering and error correction. Lower-bound total TCR beta diversity was estimated with a nonparametric unseen species model using Euler transformation. Using fastp at Q25 and MiXCR, TCRdb reprocessed the public reads and kept productive beta chains. Rows with a matching CDR3 protein are joined into one entry that keeps the most common DNA and genes. TCRdb's processing, not the study's, gives the V and J calls here. Present in this sample are 800,000 to 1,300,000 distinct CDR3 sequences, 25% of which were seen just once. Of the sample, approximately 0.79% falls within the top ten clones.

This sample also belongs to another study, concerning T cells of mothers and their children. From the second report: Nine systemically healthy Caucasian individuals, comprising three mothers and their six children, were included as donors. cDNA synthesis used all of the extracted RNA, with about 1.5 ug of RNA in each 15 ul reaction. In the second PCR, sample barcodes and 2-4 random nucleotides were introduced via the M1S primer. Each mother yielded over 8.5 million TCR beta CDR3 reads and each child roughly 2.9 million reads. Thymic selection shapes the output of TCR recombination in a similar way in related and unrelated pairs, and inherited differences have a minor effect. Normalized repertoire overlap was always slightly but never significantly higher in related than unrelated mother-child pairs. With a sensitivity of about 100 clones per million clonotypes, no persistent microchimeric T cell clones were detected. In the study, deep NGS was used to compare the TCR beta repertoires of mothers and children, and features distinguishing related mother-child pairs from unrelated individuals were sought. Mothers averaged about 37 +/- 4 years of age and children averaged about 10 +/- 4 years. After adapters were ligated using NEBNext reagents, the libraries underwent 100+100 nt paired-end sequencing on an Illumina HiSeq 2000. Mother and child libraries were prepared a month apart and sequenced in separate runs to prevent cross-contamination. Each donor had between about 450,000 and 2,300,000 distinct TCR beta clonotypes identified. Naive TCR beta clonotypes were estimated from low-frequency clonotypes matched to each donor's FACS-determined naive share, without sorting.

The sequence came from a girl aged 2 to 10 in good health. The sequencing input was blood. Recombination joined TRBV23-1 with TRBJ2-5; TRBD1 could be the D gene, as 6 bases match. The DNA end is a closer match to TRBJ2-1, so the J assignment may be wrong. TRBV23-1 is placed among ORFs of uncertain function. The DNA reads as follows: TGCGCCAGCAGTCAATCGACAGGTGGTCATGAGCAGTTCTTC. The resulting protein is CASSQSTGGHEQFF.